A selection of T cell receptor beta chains follows, all from one sample in a study of blood T cell repertoires in COVID-19. Here immunoSEQ multiplex PCR was the method, and the copy in TCRdb shows in-frame clones only, minus some. This sample has 210,000 or so clones, with approximately 80% found just once. The sequenced sample consisted of PBMCs or T cells enriched from blood (not recorded which). These receptor sequences come from a man in his 60s who had recovered from COVID-19. CDR3s include the opening cysteine and the closing phenylalanine or tryptophan. Fields, in order: J gene, V gene, D gene, clone size, CDR3 DNA, CDR3 protein. A D gene is named only where the DNA matches it firmly. Rows may omit the clone size; those that give it use once, few, many or a size class.

j_gene: TRBJ1-2
v_gene: TRBV19
d_gene: NA
abundance: NA
CDR3nt: TGTGCCAGTAGTCCCCTGGCCAACTATGGCTACACCTTC
CDR3aa: CASSPLANYGYTF

j_gene: TRBJ1-2
v_gene: TRBV11-2
d_gene: NA
abundance: once
CDR3nt: TGTGCCAGCAGCCCCCACGGGACTTCGGGCGGCTACACCTTC
CDR3aa: CASSPHGTSGGYTF

j_gene: TRBJ2-7
v_gene: TRBV12-3/TRBV12-4
d_gene: NA
abundance: NA
CDR3nt: TGTGCCAGCAGTGGCGGGACAGCCTACGAGCAGTACTTC
CDR3aa: CASSGGTAYEQYF

j_gene: TRBJ2-3
v_gene: TRBV7-2
d_gene: NA
abundance: NA
CDR3nt: TGTGCCAGCAGCCCGAGGACAGTGGGCACAGATACGCAGTATTTT
CDR3aa: CASSPRTVGTDTQYF

j_gene: TRBJ2-3
v_gene: TRBV6-5
d_gene: NA
abundance: NA
CDR3nt: TGTGCCACCCGGGGGATTATGGATACGCAGTATTTT
CDR3aa: CATRGIMDTQYF

j_gene: TRBJ2-3
v_gene: TRBV7-6
d_gene: NA
abundance: NA
CDR3nt: TGTGCCAGCAGCATAGGTGTCACGCGGTGGGATACGCAGTATTTT
CDR3aa: CASSIGVTRWDTQYF

j_gene: TRBJ2-1
v_gene: TRBV29-1
d_gene: TRBD2
abundance: NA
CDR3nt: TGCAGCGTTGAAGAGATAGCGGGGGGGCGAAAACACTACAATGAGCAGTTCTTC
CDR3aa: CSVEEIAGGRKHYNEQFF

j_gene: TRBJ2-7
v_gene: TRBV19
d_gene: NA
abundance: few
CDR3nt: TGTGCCAGTAGGGGCGGGAACCGACCCTACGAGCAGTACTTC
CDR3aa: CASRGGNRPYEQYF

j_gene: TRBJ1-2
v_gene: TRBV7-3
d_gene: NA
abundance: few
CDR3nt: TGTGCCAGCAGCTCCCAATCCGGGGTCGGCTACACCTTC
CDR3aa: CASSSQSGVGYTF

j_gene: TRBJ1-2
v_gene: TRBV19
d_gene: NA
abundance: NA
CDR3nt: TGTGCCAGTAGTTTACAGTTAAGCTATGGCTACACCTTC
CDR3aa: CASSLQLSYGYTF

j_gene: TRBJ2-3
v_gene: TRBV7-8
d_gene: TRBD2
abundance: NA
CDR3nt: TGTGCCAGCAGCTGGGAATCCGGGACTAGCGGGGGGTTTAGCACAGATACGCAGTATTTT
CDR3aa: CASSWESGTSGGFSTDTQYF

j_gene: TRBJ2-3
v_gene: TRBV9
d_gene: NA
abundance: NA
CDR3nt: TGTGCCAGCAGCCTGCGGGGTAGCACAGATACGCAGTATTTT
CDR3aa: CASSLRGSTDTQYF

j_gene: TRBJ1-1
v_gene: TRBV7-2
d_gene: NA
abundance: NA
CDR3nt: TGTGCCAGCTCCCCGTTATCATCAGGGCCAACTGAAGCTTTCTTT
CDR3aa: CASSPLSSGPTEAFF

j_gene: TRBJ2-2
v_gene: TRBV7-2
d_gene: TRBD2
abundance: NA
CDR3nt: TGTGCCAGCAGCTTAGTAGCGGGGGGCCCCTCGAACACCGGGGAGCTGTTTTTT
CDR3aa: CASSLVAGGPSNTGELFF

j_gene: TRBJ2-1
v_gene: TRBV7-9
d_gene: TRBD2
abundance: NA
CDR3nt: TGTGCCAGCAGCTTAGCTTGGACTAGACCAAACTACAATGAGCAGTTCTTC
CDR3aa: CASSLAWTRPNYNEQFF

j_gene: TRBJ1-3
v_gene: TRBV19
d_gene: NA
abundance: NA
CDR3nt: TGTGCCAGTACAGTTCGCTCTGGAAACACCATATATTTT
CDR3aa: CASTVRSGNTIYF

j_gene: TRBJ2-7
v_gene: TRBV6-2/TRBV6-3
d_gene: TRBD1
abundance: NA
CDR3nt: TGTGCCAGCAGTAGGGACAGTGGGTCCTACGAGCAGTACTTC
CDR3aa: CASSRDSGSYEQYF

j_gene: TRBJ2-2
v_gene: TRBV5-1
d_gene: NA
abundance: NA
CDR3nt: TGCGCCAGCAGCTTTTCTGACAGGACCGGGGAGCTGTTTTTT
CDR3aa: CASSFSDRTGELFF

j_gene: TRBJ1-2
v_gene: TRBV5-8
d_gene: NA
abundance: NA
CDR3nt: TGTGCCAGCAGCCTACAGTCCCGAGGCTACACCTTC
CDR3aa: CASSLQSRGYTF

j_gene: TRBJ1-2
v_gene: TRBV5-1
d_gene: NA
abundance: NA
CDR3nt: TGCGCCAGCAGCTTGGGTTCGGCAGGTCGGTCTTATGGCTACACCTTC
CDR3aa: CASSLGSAGRSYGYTF

j_gene: TRBJ2-7
v_gene: TRBV6-6
d_gene: TRBD1
abundance: NA
CDR3nt: TGTGCCAGCAGTTACGACGGGACAGCCTACGAGCAGTACTTC
CDR3aa: CASSYDGTAYEQYF

j_gene: TRBJ1-6
v_gene: TRBV9
d_gene: NA
abundance: NA
CDR3nt: TGTGCCAGCAGGGGGGGAGATACCTATAATTCACCCCTCCACTTT
CDR3aa: CASRGGDTYNSPLHF

j_gene: TRBJ2-7
v_gene: TRBV11-3
d_gene: NA
abundance: few
CDR3nt: TGTGCCAGCAGCTTATTGATGGCCAGGTCCTACGAGCAGTACTTC
CDR3aa: CASSLLMARSYEQYF

j_gene: TRBJ1-6
v_gene: TRBV4-3
d_gene: TRBD1
abundance: NA
CDR3nt: TGCGCCAGCAGCCGACAGGGTGATAATTCACCCCTCCACTTT
CDR3aa: CASSRQGDNSPLHF

j_gene: TRBJ2-1
v_gene: TRBV12-3/TRBV12-4
d_gene: NA
abundance: once
CDR3nt: TGTGCCAGCAGTTTAGGTTCTAACAATGAGCAGTTCTTC
CDR3aa: CASSLGSNNEQFF

j_gene: TRBJ1-1
v_gene: TRBV7-6
d_gene: TRBD1
abundance: NA
CDR3nt: TGTGCCAGCAGCAGCAGACAGGGGGCAAGTGGTGGCACTGAAGCTTTCTTT
CDR3aa: CASSSRQGASGGTEAFF

j_gene: TRBJ2-2
v_gene: TRBV19
d_gene: TRBD2
abundance: NA
CDR3nt: TGTGCCAGTATCCAACAAGCGGGACTATACACCGGGGAGCTGTTTTTT
CDR3aa: CASIQQAGLYTGELFF

j_gene: TRBJ2-7
v_gene: TRBV6-5
d_gene: TRBD1
abundance: few
CDR3nt: TGTGCCAGCAGTTACCTGGACAGGGGGCCCTACGAGCAGTACTTC
CDR3aa: CASSYLDRGPYEQYF

j_gene: TRBJ1-1
v_gene: TRBV7-2
d_gene: NA
abundance: NA
CDR3nt: TGTGCCAGCAGCTTAGTAGGAGTTCCGAACACTGAAGCTTTCTTT
CDR3aa: CASSLVGVPNTEAFF

j_gene: TRBJ1-1
v_gene: TRBV12-3/TRBV12-4
d_gene: NA
abundance: NA
CDR3nt: TGTGCCAGCAGTTTCAGGGGGAACACTGAAGCTTTCTTT
CDR3aa: CASSFRGNTEAFF

j_gene: TRBJ1-1
v_gene: TRBV5-1
d_gene: TRBD1
abundance: NA
CDR3nt: TGCGCCAGCAGCCAAAGGGGGCGGACAGGGAAAAACACTGAAGCTTTCTTT
CDR3aa: CASSQRGRTGKNTEAFF

j_gene: TRBJ2-5
v_gene: TRBV7-6
d_gene: TRBD1
abundance: NA
CDR3nt: TGTGCCAGCACAAACAGGGGTGAGACCCAGTACTTC
CDR3aa: CASTNRGETQYF

j_gene: TRBJ2-3
v_gene: TRBV11-3
d_gene: NA
abundance: NA
CDR3nt: TGTGCCAGCAGCTTGGTTGCCGTAGGCACAGATACGCAGTATTTT
CDR3aa: CASSLVAVGTDTQYF

j_gene: TRBJ2-7
v_gene: TRBV9
d_gene: NA
abundance: NA
CDR3nt: TGTGCCAGCAGCGAGAGGCCGCTGGTCACTACGGGGGAGCAGTACTTC
CDR3aa: CASSERPLVTTGEQYF

j_gene: TRBJ2-1
v_gene: TRBV19
d_gene: NA
abundance: NA
CDR3nt: TGTGCCAGTAGGCGACAGGTTACGAGCTCCTACAATGAGCAGTTCTTC
CDR3aa: CASRRQVTSSYNEQFF

j_gene: TRBJ2-1
v_gene: TRBV5-1
d_gene: NA
abundance: NA
CDR3nt: TGCGCCAGCATGTCTAGCAGGTCGGGCTCCTACAATGAGCAGTTCTTC
CDR3aa: CASMSSRSGSYNEQFF

j_gene: TRBJ1-2
v_gene: TRBV4-3
d_gene: NA
abundance: NA
CDR3nt: TGCGCCAGCAGCCAAGAACGGAGAGGAGGCTACACCTTC
CDR3aa: CASSQERRGGYTF

j_gene: TRBJ1-1
v_gene: TRBV5-1
d_gene: NA
abundance: NA
CDR3nt: TGCGCCAGCAGCTTGGTGCAGGGGAACACTGAAGCTTTCTTT
CDR3aa: CASSLVQGNTEAFF

j_gene: TRBJ1-3
v_gene: TRBV9
d_gene: NA
abundance: once
CDR3nt: TGTGCCAGCAGCGTTCGGGTCTCTGGAAACACCATATATTTT
CDR3aa: CASSVRVSGNTIYF

j_gene: TRBJ2-2
v_gene: TRBV27
d_gene: TRBD2
abundance: many
CDR3nt: TGTGCCAGCAGTGGGACTAGCGGGGGCCTGAACACCGGGGAGCTGTTTTTT
CDR3aa: CASSGTSGGLNTGELFF

j_gene: TRBJ2-2
v_gene: TRBV4-3
d_gene: TRBD2
abundance: NA
CDR3nt: TGCGCCAGCAGCCGTCAGCGGGGGGACACCGGGGAGCTGTTTTTT
CDR3aa: CASSRQRGDTGELFF

j_gene: TRBJ2-2
v_gene: TRBV3-1/TRBV3-2
d_gene: TRBD2
abundance: NA
CDR3nt: TGTGCCAGCAGCCAAGGTGGACTAGCGGGGGTGATCGGGGAGCTGTTTTTT
CDR3aa: CASSQGGLAGVIGELFF

j_gene: TRBJ1-1
v_gene: TRBV27
d_gene: NA
abundance: NA
CDR3nt: TGTGCCAGCAGTTCCCGGCGGCTAAACACTGAAGCTTTCTTT
CDR3aa: CASSSRRLNTEAFF

j_gene: TRBJ2-3
v_gene: TRBV6-5
d_gene: NA
abundance: NA
CDR3nt: TGTGCCAGCAGTTACTCCCATACTAGCACAGATACGCAGTATTTT
CDR3aa: CASSYSHTSTDTQYF

j_gene: TRBJ2-3
v_gene: TRBV19
d_gene: NA
abundance: NA
CDR3nt: TGTGCCAGTACCCACCAGGGAGATACGCAGTATTTT
CDR3aa: CASTHQGDTQYF

j_gene: TRBJ2-1
v_gene: TRBV7-8
d_gene: TRBD2
abundance: NA
CDR3nt: TGTGCCAGCAGCTTAGTTTCGCGGGGGGCGATGGGAGAGCAGTTCTTC
CDR3aa: CASSLVSRGAMGEQFF

j_gene: TRBJ2-4
v_gene: TRBV6-4
d_gene: NA
abundance: NA
CDR3nt: TGTGCCAGCAGTGACCCTTGGACAGTCCTAGCCAAAAACATTCAGTACTTC
CDR3aa: CASSDPWTVLAKNIQYF

j_gene: TRBJ1-5
v_gene: TRBV15
d_gene: NA
abundance: many
CDR3nt: TGTGCCACCAGCAGAGAGGGACTACAGGGATCGGGGCAGCCCCAGCATTTT
CDR3aa: CATSREGLQGSGQPQHF

j_gene: TRBJ2-1
v_gene: TRBV29-1
d_gene: TRBD2
abundance: NA
CDR3nt: TGCAGCGTTGAAGCGGGGGGTGATGAGCAGTTCTTC
CDR3aa: CSVEAGGDEQFF

j_gene: TRBJ2-5
v_gene: TRBV11-3
d_gene: TRBD2
abundance: NA
CDR3nt: TGTGCCAGCAGCGGGTTAGCGGGTACCCGTGAGACCCAGTACTTC
CDR3aa: CASSGLAGTRETQYF

j_gene: TRBJ1-1
v_gene: TRBV3-1/TRBV3-2
d_gene: NA
abundance: once
CDR3nt: TGTGCCAGCAGCCCGGCCCCAGCAGGGTTAGCTTTCTTT
CDR3aa: CASSPAPAGLAFF

j_gene: TRBJ2-7
v_gene: TRBV5-6
d_gene: TRBD1
abundance: once
CDR3nt: TGTGCCAGCAGCTTTCGAGGGACAGCCTCCTACGAGCAGTACTTC
CDR3aa: CASSFRGTASYEQYF

j_gene: TRBJ1-4
v_gene: TRBV7-7
d_gene: NA
abundance: NA
CDR3nt: TGTGCTAGCAGCCCGGTCGTTGGAGGAGCAAAACTGTTTTTT
CDR3aa: CASSPVVGGAKLFF